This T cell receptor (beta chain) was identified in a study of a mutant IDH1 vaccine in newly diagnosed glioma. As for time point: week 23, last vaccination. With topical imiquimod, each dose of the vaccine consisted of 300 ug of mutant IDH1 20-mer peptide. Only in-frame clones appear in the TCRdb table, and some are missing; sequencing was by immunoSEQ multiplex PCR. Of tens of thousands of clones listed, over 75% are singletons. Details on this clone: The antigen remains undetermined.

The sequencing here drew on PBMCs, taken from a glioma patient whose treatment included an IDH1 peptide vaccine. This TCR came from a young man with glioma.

The CDR3 sequence: CASTLSDRGNSPLHF. The CDR3 bases are TGTGCCAGTACCCTGTCGGACAGGGGTAATTCACCCCTCCACTTT. The chain links TRBV19 to TRBJ1-6; TRBD1 matches at 9 bases. The CDR3 extends over 15 amino acids. The ends lost 7 bases at V and 6 bases at J; junction bases unmatched: 7. CDR1 is LNHDA, CDR2 SQIVND, per germline (reference sequence).